The 16 T cell receptor beta chains below come from one sample, sequenced in a study of cytomegalovirus exposure and HLA in healthy donors. The primer mix had 60 Vbeta and 13 Jbeta primers. Some clones are missing from TCRdb's copy, which holds only in-frame ones; the method was immunoSEQ multiplex PCR. This sample has about 190,000 clones, with approximately 86% found just once. Sequencing used PBMCs. The receptors were gathered from a woman between 25 and 40 years old in good health and CMV-seronegative.

This chain joins TRBV5-4 and TRBJ2-7; D gene ambiguous. The CDR3 covers 16 residues. Trimming pared 4 bases from V and 6 bases from J, leaving 23 bases between. The germline gives CDR1 SGHNT, CDR2 YYREEE (reference sequence). CDR3 bases: TGTGCCAGCAGCCTGCGGTCGGGTGTGATCGTGGGCGAGCAGTACTTC. Translation gives CASSLRSGVIVGEQYF.

In nucleotides, the CDR3 is TGCGCCAGCAGCTGGGACTTGCGCACAGATACGCAGTATTTT. It codes for CASSWDLRTDTQYF. The V and J genes are TRBV5-1 and TRBJ2-3; D possibly corresponds to TRBD2 (6 bases). Trimming cost V 3 bases and J 1 base, with 9 bases left between them. CDR3 length: 14 amino acids. Germline CDR1 SGHRS, CDR2 YFSETQ.

V usage is TRBV5-1 and J usage is TRBJ2-7, with a tentative D call TRBD1 (5 bases). The CDR3 is 14 amino acids. The V gene's germline CDR1 is SGHRS and CDR2 YFSETQ. V was shortened by 0 bases and J by 5 bases, with 12 bases between the two germline ends. DNA for the CDR3: TGCGCCAGCAGCTTGGACAGGATAATCGACGAGCAGTACTTC. Protein sequence: CASSLDRIIDEQYF.

The CDR3, as DNA: TGCAGCGTCGAGGGCAGGGGTAGGGATACGCAGTATTTT. Translating it yields CSVEGRGRDTQYF. This chain links TRBV29-1 with TRBJ2-3, with a weak D call TRBD1 (6 bases). Per germline, CDR1 SQVTM and CDR2 ANQGSEA. Trimming cost V 6 bases and J 6 bases, with 16 bases left between them. The CDR3 is 13 residues long.

The V call is TRBV7-3, the J call TRBJ2-5; weak D call: TRBD2 (5 bases). The CDR3 loop spans 14 amino acids. Germline V lookup: CDR1 SGHTA, CDR2 FQGTGA. V was shortened by 3 bases and J by 7 bases, with 15 bases between the two germline ends. Here the CDR3 reads CASSLVAQEGTQYF. CDR3 coding DNA: TGTGCCAGCAGCTTGGTTGCCCAAGAGGGGACCCAGTACTTC.

J is TRBJ2-2 and V is TRBV5-1, with a weak D call TRBD2 (6 bases). Deletions cut 0 bases from V and 0 bases from J, with 18 bases between. The V gene's germline CDR1 is SGHRS and CDR2 YFSETQ. This CDR3 is built from 19 residues. This CDR3 is CASSLVSGQVAANTGELFF. As DNA, the CDR3 is TGCGCCAGCAGCTTGGTGTCCGGACAAGTAGCGGCGAACACCGGGGAGCTGTTTTTT.

Only a few counts were recorded for this clone. The CDR3 sequence is CASSPRGTSGSSYTGELFF. In DNA, the CDR3 is TGTGCCAGCAGCCCCCGAGGGACTAGCGGGAGTTCTTACACCGGGGAGCTGTTTTTT. The rearrangement joins TRBV9 to TRBJ2-2; 14 bases line up with TRBD2. This CDR3 is 19 amino acids long. The ends lost 4 bases at V and 3 bases at J; junction bases unmatched: 11. CDR1 is SGDLS and CDR2 is YYNGEE in the germline V gene.

The chain combines TRBV6-1 with TRBJ2-3, with 11 bases lining up with TRBD2. In germline, CDR1 is MNHNS, CDR2 SASEGT. The V gene end was trimmed by 6 bases and the J gene end by 4 bases; junction bases not matched to a gene: 3. This CDR3 is 14 amino acids long. CDR3 in amino acids: CASRTSGNSDTQYF. In DNA form, the CDR3 reads TGTGCCAGCAGGACTAGCGGGAACTCAGATACGCAGTATTTT.

The rearrangement uses TRBV29-1 and TRBJ2-1; 12 nucleotides match TRBD1. The CDR3 has 15 amino acids. Unmatched junction bases numbered 10, after V lost 5 bases and J lost 8 bases. Per germline, CDR1 SQVTM and CDR2 ANQGSEA. CDR3 nucleotides: TGCAGCGTTTCTACTGCGGGACAGGGGGCCGATGAGCAGTTCTTC. This encodes CSVSTAGQGADEQFF.

DNA for the CDR3: TGCAGCGTCACCCCGGAGGGCTATGGCTACACCTTC. Translation gives CSVTPEGYGYTF. The rearrangement links TRBV29-1 to TRBJ1-2, with D hard to call. Germline V gene sequence: CDR1 SQVTM, CDR2 ANQGSEA. This CDR3 contains 12 residues. V gave up 6 bases and J gave up 4 bases, with 12 bases separating them.

In DNA, the CDR3 is TGTGCCAGCAGCTCGGGGGGACCGGATAGCAATCAGCCCCAGCATTTT. This translates into CASSSGGPDSNQPQHF. J is TRBJ1-5 and V is TRBV4-2, with D tentatively TRBD1 (5 bases). The germline V gene has CDR1 LGHNA and CDR2 YNFKEQ. With 5 bases removed from V and 0 bases from J, the gap between germline ends came to 14 bases. There are 16 residues in the CDR3.

This chain connects TRBV19 to TRBJ2-3, with TRBD2 matching 8 bases. The CDR3 length is 17 residues. V was clipped by 4 bases and J by 4 bases; unmatched bases: 13. From germline, CDR1 is LNHDA and CDR2 SQIVND (reference sequence). The DNA for the CDR3 is TGTGCCAGTAGTAGGCCCCGGGGGGGAGTTGGGCCAGATACGCAGTATTTT. Its translation is CASSRPRGGVGPDTQYF.

The rearrangement joins TRBV28 to TRBJ1-5, with D hard to call. The germline V and J ends were trimmed by 6 bases and 0 bases, with 6 bases remaining between them. Germline V gene data show CDR1 as MDHEN and CDR2 as SYDVKM. This CDR3 region has 13 residues. In nucleotides, the CDR3 is TGTGCCAGCAGGGACTATAGCAATCAGCCCCAGCATTTT. It yields the protein CASRDYSNQPQHF.

This clone was seen a handful of times. This sequence joins TRBV5-1 and TRBJ1-1, with 7 bases aligning to TRBD1. CDR3 length: 15 residues. With V trimmed by 3 bases and J by 1 base, 6 bases remained unmatched. Germline CDR1 SGHRS, CDR2 YFSETQ. The DNA for the CDR3 is TGCGCCAGCAGCTCTGGGACAGCAGAGAACACTGAAGCTTTCTTT. This sequence encodes CASSSGTAENTEAFF.

The chain joins TRBV19 to TRBJ1-1; D is perhaps TRBD1 (6 bases). The CDR3 extends over 13 amino acids. Germline V gene data show CDR1 as LNHDA and CDR2 as SQIVND (reference sequence). Trimming stripped 5 bases from V and 8 bases from J, with 15 bases between. In DNA, the CDR3 is TGTGCCAGTAGTGCGTCCGAAAGGGGGGAAGCTTTCTTT. Its translation is CASSASERGEAFF. The full variable domain, rest sourced from reference TRBV19 and TRBJ1-1, is DGGITQSPKYLFRKEGQNVTLSCEQNLNHDAMYWYRQDPGQGLRLIYYSQIVNDFQKGDIAEGYSVSREKKESFPLTVTSAQKNPTAFYLCASSASERGEAFFGQGTRLTVV.

This clone occurred a few times. The V call is TRBV21-1, the J call TRBJ1-6; TRBD1 is taken as the D call from the table, unchecked against the DNA. TRBV21-1 is a recognized pseudogene. The CDR3 length is 15 residues. This CDR3 is CASMPQGSYNSPLHF. The CDR3 nucleotides read TGTGCCAGCATGCCACAGGGTTCCTATAATTCACCCCTCCACTTT.